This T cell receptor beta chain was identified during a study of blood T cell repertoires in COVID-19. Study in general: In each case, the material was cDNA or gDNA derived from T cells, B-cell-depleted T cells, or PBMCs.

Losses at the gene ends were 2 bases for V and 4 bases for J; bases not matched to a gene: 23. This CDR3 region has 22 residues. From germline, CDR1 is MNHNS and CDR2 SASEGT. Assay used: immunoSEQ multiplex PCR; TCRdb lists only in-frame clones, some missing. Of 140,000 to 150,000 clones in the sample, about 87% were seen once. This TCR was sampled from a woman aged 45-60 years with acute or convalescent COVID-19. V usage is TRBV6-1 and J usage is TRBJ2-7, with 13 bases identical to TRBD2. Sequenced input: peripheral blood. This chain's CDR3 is CASSEIRLAGGYPIRGIYEQYF. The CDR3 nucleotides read TGTGCCAGCAGTGAAATACGACTAGCGGGAGGTTACCCCATAAGGGGGATATACGAGCAGTACTTC.